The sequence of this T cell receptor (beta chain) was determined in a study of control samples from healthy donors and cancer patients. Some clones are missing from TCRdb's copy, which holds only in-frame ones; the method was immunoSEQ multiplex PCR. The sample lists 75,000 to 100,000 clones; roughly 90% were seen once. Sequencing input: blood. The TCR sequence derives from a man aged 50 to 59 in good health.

The CDR3 region has the DNA TGTGCCAGTAAACGAATGAACACTGAAGCTTTCTTT. Residues: CASKRMNTEAFF. This chain joins TRBV19 and TRBJ1-1; D unclear. This CDR3 is built from 12 residues. Germline V CDR1 and CDR2: LNHDA, SQIVND (reference sequence). Trimming cost V 7 bases and J 0 bases, with 6 bases left between them.